This passage covers 28 T cell receptor beta chains from one sample sequenced in a study of blood T cells in healthy people across ages. Primers used in a second PCR of about 6 to 11 cycles were a sample-barcoded 5' primer and a J-beta primer mix. MiXCR, applied by TCRdb to the 5' RACE reads, yields one record per CDR3 protein. The sample consists of 950,000 to 1,200,000 distinct CDR3 sequences, around two fifths of them appearing once. Sequencing input: blood. The receptor set was obtained from a man between 18 and 35 years old in good health.

This clonotype came up a few times. The chain recombines TRBV6-2 or TRBV6-3 with TRBJ2-7; D is undetermined. The germline gives CDR1 MNHEY, CDR2 SVGEGT. The CDR3 covers 12 residues. Trimming left V 7 bases short and J 3 bases short, with 10 bases between. The CDR3 here is CASTRTHYEQYF. As DNA, the CDR3 is TGTGCCAGCACCCGGACCCACTACGAGCAGTACTTC.

This clonotype was observed a handful of times. J is TRBJ2-7 and V is TRBV10-3; TRBD2 agrees at 11 bases. Germline CDR1 ENHRY, CDR2 SYGVKD. The CDR3 spans 16 residues. After removal of 5 bases from V and 0 bases from J, the junction contained 6 bases not matched to a gene. CDR3 loop: CAISRPGTSGSYEQYF. CDR3 in DNA: TGTGCCATCAGTAGACCCGGGACTAGCGGCTCCTACGAGCAGTACTTC.

A remark on this clonotype: The junction differs from germline at one of its ends, possibly a read error. This sequence joins TRBV9 and TRBJ2-1, with D possibly being TRBD1 or TRBD2 (5 bases each). CDR1 and CDR2 (germline): SGDLS, YYNGEE. The CDR3 covers 13 residues. The CDR3 is CANSVTGGLEQFF. For the CDR3, the DNA is TGTGCCAACAGCGTCACTGGGGGTTTGGAGCAGTTCTTC.

As to this clonotype: An end of the junction does not agree with germline; a read error may underlie this. The V gene is TRBV13, the J gene TRBJ2-1, with D possibly matching TRBD1 (6 bases). Looked up from germline, CDR1 is PRHDT and CDR2 is FYEKMQ (reference sequence). CDR3 length: 12 amino acids. CDR3 in amino acids: CVSSHEGDEQFF. The DNA for the CDR3 is TGTGTCAGCAGCCACGAGGGGGATGAGCAGTTCTTC.

This chain uses TRBV7-9 with TRBJ2-1; TRBD1 agrees at 7 bases. The CDR3 length is 13 residues. Germline-derived CDR1 and CDR2 are SEHNR and FQNEAQ (reference sequence). J gave up 10 bases and V 6 bases, and 9 bases lay outside the gene matches. CDR3: CASRLYRGYEQFF. The CDR3 region has the DNA TGTGCCAGCAGGTTATACAGGGGCTACGAGCAGTTCTTC.

The chain has TRBV6-1 and TRBJ2-5, with D tentatively TRBD1 or TRBD2 (5 bases each). The V gene's germline CDR1 is MNHNS and CDR2 SASEGT. The CDR3 has 13 amino acids. The V gene lost 1 base and the J gene lost 4 bases, with 7 bases spanning the gap. The CDR3 spells CASSEVGTETQYF. For the CDR3, the DNA is TGTGCCAGCAGTGAAGTAGGGACAGAGACCCAGTACTTC.

The sample holds a few counts of this clonotype. The chain carries TRBV28 and TRBJ2-7; D not certain. The length of the CDR3 is 14 residues. Germline V CDR1 and CDR2: MDHEN, SYDVKM. Deletions cut 4 bases from V and 2 bases from J, with 12 bases between. The CDR3 here is CASSSPPSAYEQYF. CDR3 nucleotides: TGTGCCAGCAGTTCCCCCCCATCGGCCTACGAGCAGTACTTC.

CDR3 loop: CASSLFSEQYF. Here the CDR3 DNA reads TGTGCCAGCAGCTTATTCTCCGAGCAGTACTTC. The chain carries TRBV7-2 and TRBJ2-7; D remains unclear. The V gene lost 2 bases and the J gene lost 6 bases, with 5 bases spanning the gap. The CDR3 loop spans 11 amino acids. Germline values: CDR1 SGHTA, CDR2 FQGNSA.

This rearrangement joins TRBV19 to TRBJ1-4, with D uncertain. This CDR3 is built from 14 residues. Trimming removed 7 bases from V and 8 bases from J, with 17 bases in between. Germline V CDR1 and CDR2: LNHDA, SQIVND (reference sequence). For the CDR3, the DNA is TGTGCCAGTACCCTGGGAAGGGTTGGCGAAAAACTGTTTTTT. It is translated as CASTLGRVGEKLFF.

This clonotype was counted at least ten times. The chain is built from TRBV20-1 and TRBJ2-3, with 7 bases lining up with TRBD1. This CDR3 has 14 residues. Germline loops: CDR1 DFQATT, CDR2 SNEGSKA (reference sequence). V was pared by 3 bases and J by 4 bases, with 7 bases of the junction left unmatched. In nucleotides, the CDR3 is TGCAGTGCTAGGGTGACAGGGAGCCCAGATACGCAGTATTTT. Amino acids: CSARVTGSPDTQYF.

The chain has TRBV3-1 and TRBJ2-5; unclear D gene. Deletions cut 0 bases from V and 11 bases from J, with 13 bases between. This CDR3 spans 13 amino acids. Germline V gives CDR1 LGHDT, CDR2 YNNKEL (reference sequence). The CDR3 region is CASSQDLRHEQYF. The CDR3 DNA follows: TGTGCCAGCAGCCAAGATCTCCGCCATGAGCAGTACTTC.

This clonotype was counted a few times. This chain connects TRBV12-3 or TRBV12-4 to TRBJ2-3; TRBD1 aligns across 8 bases. The CDR3 extends over 16 amino acids. The ends lost 5 bases at V and 0 bases at J; junction bases unmatched: 7. For the CDR3, the DNA is TGTGCCAGCAGTCTAAGACAGGGGCGAAGCACAGATACGCAGTATTTT. It is translated as CASSLRQGRSTDTQYF.

This clonotype was recorded at least ten times. As DNA, the CDR3 is TGTGCCATCAGTGATGGGGGACCCTACGGCTACACCTTC. Translating gives CAISDGGPYGYTF. This rearrangement joins TRBV10-3 to TRBJ1-2, with D possibly matching TRBD1 (5 bases). CDR3 size: 13 residues. V lost 3 bases and J lost 8, with 13 bases in between. CDR1 is ENHRY and CDR2 is SYGVKD in the germline V gene.

This clonotype came up a few times. The rearrangement joins TRBV20-1 to TRBJ1-5; D is ambiguous. Trimming shortened V by 6 bases and J by 6 bases, and 12 bases separated the two germline ends. CDR1 and CDR2 from the germline V gene are DFQATT and SNEGSKA (reference sequence). The CDR3 has 12 residues. The CDR3 sequence: CSAADSGQPQHF. CDR3 in DNA: TGCAGTGCGGCGGATTCGGGTCAGCCCCAGCATTTT.

This sequence joins TRBV2 and TRBJ1-2; D is perhaps TRBD1 (6 bases). The CDR3 length is 14 residues. Germline loops: CDR1 SNHLY, CDR2 FYNNEI. The V end was cut by 6 bases, the J end by 1 base, with 12 bases between. DNA for the CDR3: TGTGCCAGCAGCCAGGGGCGTAGTAACTATGGCTACACCTTC. Translating gives CASSQGRSNYGYTF.

This clonotype was detected a few times. The chain uses TRBV29-1 and TRBJ2-5; TRBD1 aligns across 7 bases. The V segment lost 1 base and the J segment 4 bases; nucleotides outside the gene matches: 12. Germline lookup yields CDR1 SQVTM and CDR2 ANQGSEA. The CDR3 contains 16 residues. The CDR3 DNA follows: TGCAGCGTTGAAGGGCGACAGGGCCTGTTAAGAGAGACCCAGTACTTC. It yields the protein CSVEGRQGLLRETQYF.

The V call is TRBV29-1, the J call TRBJ2-3; D may be TRBD1 (7 bases). Trimming stripped 3 bases from V and 2 bases from J, with 15 bases between. Germline CDR1 SQVTM, CDR2 ANQGSEA. The CDR3 contains 15 residues. This chain's CDR3 is CSVDRGTETTDTQYF. CDR3 bases: TGCAGCGTTGACCGGGGGACAGAGACCACAGATACGCAGTATTTT.

This clonotype was seen a few times. V and J are TRBV20-1 and TRBJ1-3, with D uncertain. Germline CDR1 DFQATT, CDR2 SNEGSKA (reference sequence). The CDR3 is 11 amino acids. CDR3 nucleotide sequence: TGCAGCCTTCTTATTGGAAACACCATATATTTT. Translation gives CSLLIGNTIYF.

This clonotype has only a few counts. This sequence may be a read error, since a much larger clone differs from it by one base. V and J are TRBV7-9 and TRBJ2-5, with D unclear. Deletions cut 1 base from V and 11 bases from J, with 26 bases between. The CDR3 length is 17 residues. Per germline, CDR1 SEHNR and CDR2 FQNEAQ (reference sequence). CDR3 amino acids: CASSLVSIINRLHEQYF. CDR3 bases: TGTGCCAGCAGCTTAGTCAGTATTATTAACAGACTTCATGAGCAGTACTTC.

This rearrangement joins TRBV15 to TRBJ2-1; 9 bases agree with TRBD2. V lost 3 bases to trimming and J lost 10 bases; unmatched junction nucleotides: 4. CDR3 length: 13 amino acids. Per the germline V gene, CDR1 is LNHNV and CDR2 is YYDKDF (reference sequence). The CDR3 region is CATSSISGREQFF. CDR3 coding DNA: TGTGCCACCAGCAGCATAAGCGGGAGGGAGCAGTTCTTC.

The rearrangement links TRBV7-2 to TRBJ2-3; 9 bases align to TRBD1. V lost 5 bases to trimming and J lost 1 base; unmatched junction nucleotides: 7. The CDR3 has 16 amino acids. Germline-derived CDR1 and CDR2 are SGHTA and FQGNSA. CDR3 residues: CASSSFRDRGTDTQYF. CDR3 bases: TGTGCCAGCAGCAGTTTCCGGGACAGGGGCACAGATACGCAGTATTTT.

CDR3 nucleotide sequence: TGCGCCAGCAGCCCGAACGCGGAGAATTCACCCCTCCACTTT. It yields the protein CASSPNAENSPLHF. V gene TRBV4-1 combines with J gene TRBJ1-6; D not certain. The CDR3 is made up of 14 amino acids. Germline CDR1 is MGHRA and CDR2 is YSYEKL. V lost 4 bases, J lost 7 bases, and 11 bases lay in between.

The J gene is TRBJ1-2, the V gene TRBV20-1; possible D gene TRBD1, 5 bases. The CDR3 length is 11 residues. Germline assignment: CDR1 DFQATT and CDR2 SNEGSKA (reference sequence). CDR3 sequence reads: CIGDGDYGYTF. Here the CDR3 DNA reads TGCATTGGGGACGGAGACTATGGCTACACCTTC.

In nucleotides, the CDR3 is TGTGCCAGCATGGTCGCAATGAACACTGAAGCTTTCTTT. Protein: CASMVAMNTEAFF. The chain employs TRBV2 and TRBJ1-1; D ambiguous. This CDR3 comprises 13 residues. V shed 7 bases and J shed 0 bases, with 9 bases lying between them. Germline-derived CDR1 and CDR2 are SNHLY and FYNNEI.

The sample holds a few counts of this clonotype. The chain links TRBV20-1 to TRBJ1-6; tentatively, D is TRBD1 (5 bases). Germline-derived CDR1 and CDR2 are DFQATT and SNEGSKA (reference sequence). The CDR3 contains 15 residues. The ends were cut back, 6 bases at V and 7 bases at J, with 19 bases in the middle. The CDR3 is CSAKVGGSHNSPLHF. The CDR3 DNA is TGCAGTGCGAAGGTCGGGGGTTCCCACAATTCACCCCTCCACTTT.

The chain couples TRBV7-2 to TRBJ1-4, with no clear D. The CDR3 has 12 amino acids. With 2 bases removed from V and 11 bases from J, the gap between germline ends came to 9 bases. Germline CDR1 reads SGHTA; CDR2 reads FQGNSA. The CDR3 is CASSLPVGKLFF. In DNA form, the CDR3 reads TGTGCCAGCAGCTTACCAGTGGGGAAACTGTTTTTT.

The chain combines TRBV20-1 with TRBJ1-1, with a tentative D call TRBD1 (5 bases). Germline V lookup: CDR1 DFQATT, CDR2 SNEGSKA (reference sequence). The CDR3 loop spans 14 amino acids. Deletions cut 2 bases from V and 6 bases from J, with 16 bases between. CDR3 protein: CSARRRGEGAEAFF. Written as DNA, the CDR3 is TGCAGTGCTAGACGACGGGGGGAGGGTGCTGAAGCTTTCTTT.

This clonotype came up a few times. The chain links TRBV18 to TRBJ1-1, with D maybe TRBD1 (5 bases). Trimming took 0 bases from V and 3 from J, leaving 11 bases between them. The CDR3 extends over 15 amino acids. Per the germline V gene, CDR1 is KGHSH and CDR2 is LQKENI. The CDR3 here is CASSPPGGGDTEAFF. DNA of the CDR3: TGTGCCAGCTCACCACCGGGAGGAGGGGACACTGAAGCTTTCTTT.